Below, 5 T cell receptor beta chains from the same sample are listed, as sequenced in a study of blood T cell repertoires in COVID-19. Libraries were prepared by immunoSEQ multiplex PCR; TCRdb keeps only in-frame clonotypes and omits some of them. The table records around 110,000 clones, approximately 86% of them present only once. The sequenced sample was peripheral blood. These receptors came from a man in his forties with acute or convalescent COVID-19.

This chain links TRBV30 with TRBJ2-7, with TRBD1 identical over 7 bases. With V trimmed by 1 base and J by 4 bases, 1 base remained unmatched. The CDR3 spans 12 residues. Germline V lookup: CDR1 GTSNPN, CDR2 SVGIG (reference sequence). The DNA of the CDR3 is TGTGCCTGGAGTGGGGACAGTTACGAGCAGTACTTC. Protein: CAWSGDSYEQYF.

This clone was counted between two and nine times. This rearrangement joins TRBV5-1 to TRBJ2-7, with 8 bases that match TRBD2. The V gene's germline CDR1 is SGHRS and CDR2 YFSETQ. The CDR3 runs to 14 residues. V trimming: 4 bases; J trimming: 2 bases; junction bases outside the gene matches: 5. For the CDR3, the DNA is TGCGCCAGCAGCCAAAATAGCGGGACCTACGAGCAGTACTTC. Translated: CASSQNSGTYEQYF. The complete variable domain, with remaining parts taken from reference TRBV5-1 and TRBJ2-7, reads KAGVTQTPRYLIKTRGQQVTLSCSPISGHRSVSWYQQTPGQGLQFLFEYFSETQRNKGNFPGRFSGRQFSNSRSEMNVSTLELGDSALYLCASSQNSGTYEQYFGPGTRLTVT.

This chain links TRBV18 with TRBJ2-1; D is perhaps TRBD2 (6 bases). Germline V gene lookup returns CDR1 KGHSH and CDR2 LQKENI. V was shortened by 6 bases and J by 1 base, with 22 bases between the two germline ends. This CDR3 is 18 amino acids long. In nucleotides, the CDR3 is TGTGCCAGCTCCGATCGGCGCCGGGAGTCTCTTTCCTACAATGAGCAGTTCTTC. Translating gives CASSDRRRESLSYNEQFF.

The chain links TRBV19 to TRBJ1-5; 9 nucleotides agree with TRBD1. V gave up 5 bases and J gave up 1 base; unmatched junction bases: 3. The CDR3 is 15 amino acids. Germline assignment: CDR1 LNHDA and CDR2 SQIVND (reference sequence). The CDR3 region is CASSPTGGSNQPQHF. The CDR3 bases are TGTGCCAGTAGTCCGACAGGGGGAAGCAATCAGCCCCAGCATTTT.

V is TRBV5-5 and J is TRBJ2-3; possible D gene TRBD1, 5 bases. CDR3 length: 16 residues. Germline V gene sequence: CDR1 SGHKS, CDR2 YYEKEE (reference sequence). Trimming stripped 4 bases from V and 0 bases from J, with 15 bases between. CDR3 DNA sequence: TGTGCCAGCAGCGGCCGACAGAGGAGAAGCACAGATACGCAGTATTTT. Translated, it gives CASSGRQRRSTDTQYF.